This T cell receptor (beta chain) was obtained from a study of blood T cell repertoires in COVID-19 (dated by TCRdb to the early 2020s). Notes on the research overall: Samples from collaborators originated in the United States, Italy and Spain and spanned both the acute and convalescent phases of COVID-19. Samples came from the ongoing ImmuneRACE study (first 160 participants) plus 1,254 subjects from 6 global collaborators. The prospective study material was composed of cDNA or gDNA derived from T cells, B-cell-depleted T cells, or PBMCs. Nearly every sample came with metadata listing a de-identified subject ID, COVID-19 status, age in years and sex. Where available, HLA class I and class II types were taken from metadata supplied by the sample provider and were not determined by assay-based typing. A freely available public database, intended as a resource for researchers studying the immune response to SARS-CoV-2, is where the repertoires were released. Subjects who had been exposed to COVID-19, were actively infected with it, or had recovered from it provided the deeply sampled blood TCRbeta repertoires that made up the dataset.

The sample holds one count of this clone. This receptor's antigen is unknown. There are no base qualities to consult, and no much larger clone falls within one base. TCRbeta CDR3 regions were amplified from genomic DNA by means of the immunoSEQ Assay, a bias-controlled multiplex PCR. The paper's processing steps were these. Nucleated cell counts per sample were estimated from amplification of reference gene primers within the assay. To quantify the absolute abundance of each unique TCRbeta CDR3 rearrangement, sequence reads were collapsed and filtered. For each sample, productive Simpson clonality was calculated as the square root of Simpson's diversity index over productive rearrangements. TCRdb's version of the immuneACCESS table is confined to in-frame rearrangements and falls short of the full clone set. An unresolved V gene accounts for under half of the shortfall where checked; the remainder is of unknown origin. V and J calls plus clone size are reproduced from that table; the DNA served to infer D and trimming. This sample gives 50,000 or so clones in total; more than 80% of them show up just once. Roughly 15% of the sample belongs to the ten largest clones.

The study at large found these results: Clinical and demographic metadata were provided uncurated, with the amount varying by source and participant.

The collaborating institutions used their own protocols to collect whole blood in K2EDTA tubes. For TCRbeta analysis, collaborators shipped samples in one of three forms: frozen whole blood, isolated PBMCs, or DNA extracted from either of those sample types. The germline V gene (reference sequence) gives CDR1 as LNHDA and CDR2 as SQIVND. Ends trimmed: V by 3 bases, J by 0 bases; bases unmatched to a gene: 11. From cysteine to phenylalanine, the CDR3 is 17 amino acids long. Only the CDR3 DNA stays, 51 bases, in frame from base 1. The TCR sequence derives from a human donor in a cohort sampled during active COVID-19. The chain is made from TRBV19 and TRBJ2-7, and 7 junction bases match TRBD2. The sample comprised peripheral blood. The DNA reads as follows: TGTGCCAGTAGTATTTCGGGCGGCGGGAGTGTCTCCTACGAGCAGTACTTC. Its translation reads: CASSISGGGSVSYEQYF.